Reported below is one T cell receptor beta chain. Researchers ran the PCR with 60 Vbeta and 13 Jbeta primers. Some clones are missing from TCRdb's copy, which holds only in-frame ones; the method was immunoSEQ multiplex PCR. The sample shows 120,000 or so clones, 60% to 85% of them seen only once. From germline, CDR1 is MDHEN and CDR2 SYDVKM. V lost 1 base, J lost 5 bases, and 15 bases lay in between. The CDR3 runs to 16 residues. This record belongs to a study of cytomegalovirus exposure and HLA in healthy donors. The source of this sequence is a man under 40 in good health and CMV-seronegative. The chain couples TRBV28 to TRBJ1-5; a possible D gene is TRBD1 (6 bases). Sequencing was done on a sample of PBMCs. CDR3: CASSLSGRGKDQPQHF. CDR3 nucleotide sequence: TGTGCCAGCAGTTTATCGGGCAGGGGAAAAGATCAGCCCCAGCATTTT.